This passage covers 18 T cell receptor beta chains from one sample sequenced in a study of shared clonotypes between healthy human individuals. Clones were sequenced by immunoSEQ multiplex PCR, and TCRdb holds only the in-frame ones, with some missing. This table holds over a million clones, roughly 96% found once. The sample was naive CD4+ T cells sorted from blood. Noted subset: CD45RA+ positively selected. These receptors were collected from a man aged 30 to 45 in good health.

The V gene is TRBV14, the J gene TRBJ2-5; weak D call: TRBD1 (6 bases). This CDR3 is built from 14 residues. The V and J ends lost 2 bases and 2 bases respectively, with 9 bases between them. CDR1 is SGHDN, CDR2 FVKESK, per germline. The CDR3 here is CASSQWDKQETQYF. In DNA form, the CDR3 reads TGTGCCAGCAGCCAATGGGACAAACAAGAGACCCAGTACTTC.

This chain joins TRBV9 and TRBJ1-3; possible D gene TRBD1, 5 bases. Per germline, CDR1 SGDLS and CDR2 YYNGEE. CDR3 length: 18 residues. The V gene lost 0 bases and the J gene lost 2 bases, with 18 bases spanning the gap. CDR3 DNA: TGTGCCAGCAGCGTAGCGTCAGGGCTACCGGGACCTGGAAACACCATATATTTT. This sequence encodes CASSVASGLPGPGNTIYF.

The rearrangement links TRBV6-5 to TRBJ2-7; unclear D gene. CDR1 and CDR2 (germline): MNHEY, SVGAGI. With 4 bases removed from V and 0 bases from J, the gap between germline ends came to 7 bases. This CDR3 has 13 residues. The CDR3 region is CASSFGASYEQYF. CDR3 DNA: TGTGCCAGCAGTTTTGGCGCCTCCTACGAGCAGTACTTC.

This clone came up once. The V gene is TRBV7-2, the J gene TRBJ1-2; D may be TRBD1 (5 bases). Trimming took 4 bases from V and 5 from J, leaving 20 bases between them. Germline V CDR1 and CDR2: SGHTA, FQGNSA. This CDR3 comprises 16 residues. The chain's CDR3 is CASSSLGTGLGYGYTF. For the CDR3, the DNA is TGTGCCAGCAGCTCCCTGGGGACGGGCCTGGGATATGGCTACACCTTC.

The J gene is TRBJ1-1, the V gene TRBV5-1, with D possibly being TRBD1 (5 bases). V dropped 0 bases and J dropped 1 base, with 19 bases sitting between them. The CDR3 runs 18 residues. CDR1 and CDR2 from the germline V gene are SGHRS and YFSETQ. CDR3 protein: CASSLAKGPGGKNTEAFF. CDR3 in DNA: TGCGCCAGCAGCTTGGCCAAGGGGCCGGGCGGGAAGAACACTGAAGCTTTCTTT.

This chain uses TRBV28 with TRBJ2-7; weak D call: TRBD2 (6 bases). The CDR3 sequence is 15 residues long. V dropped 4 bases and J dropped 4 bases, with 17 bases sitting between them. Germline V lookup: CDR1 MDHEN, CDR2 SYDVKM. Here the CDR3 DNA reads TGTGCCAGCAGTTCCCCGGGGGACGTGATATACGAGCAGTACTTC. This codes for CASSSPGDVIYEQYF.

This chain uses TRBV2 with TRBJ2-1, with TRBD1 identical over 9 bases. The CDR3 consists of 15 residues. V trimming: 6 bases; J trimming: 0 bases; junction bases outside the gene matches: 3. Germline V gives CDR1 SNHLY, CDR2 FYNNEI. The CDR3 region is CASSRQGDSYNEQFF. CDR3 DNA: TGTGCCAGCAGCCGACAGGGGGACTCCTACAATGAGCAGTTCTTC.

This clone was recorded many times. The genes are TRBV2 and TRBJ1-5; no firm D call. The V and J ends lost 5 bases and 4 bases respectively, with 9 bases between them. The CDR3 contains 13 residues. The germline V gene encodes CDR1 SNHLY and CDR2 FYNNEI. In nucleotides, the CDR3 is TGTGCCAGCAGTTTGTCAGAGAATCAGCCCCAGCATTTT. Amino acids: CASSLSENQPQHF.

The CDR3 nucleotides read TGTGCCATCAGTGCCCCCCACGGAGTAGCGGGAGTCGAGACCCAGTACTTC. It specifies CAISAPHGVAGVETQYF. The chain links TRBV10-3 to TRBJ2-5, with 9 nucleotides matching TRBD2. Losses at the gene ends were 4 bases for V and 5 bases for J; bases not matched to a gene: 14. This CDR3 is built from 17 residues. Germline CDR1 is ENHRY and CDR2 is SYGVKD.

The CDR3 DNA reads as TGTGCCAGCAGCTTAGCGGTGGACTATGGGGGCTACACCTTC. This translates into CASSLAVDYGGYTF. The V and J genes are TRBV7-6 and TRBJ1-2; D not resolved. V lost 0 bases and J lost 8, with 13 bases in between. Per the germline V gene, CDR1 is SGHVS and CDR2 is FNYEAQ. This CDR3 spans 14 amino acids. Supplemented by reference TRBV7-6 and TRBJ1-2, the full variable domain reads GAGVSQSPRYKVTKRGQDVALRCDPISGHVSLYWYRQALGQGPEFLTYFNYEAQQDKSGLPNDRFSAERPEGSISTLTIQRTEQRDSAMYRCASSLAVDYGGYTFGSGTRLTVV.

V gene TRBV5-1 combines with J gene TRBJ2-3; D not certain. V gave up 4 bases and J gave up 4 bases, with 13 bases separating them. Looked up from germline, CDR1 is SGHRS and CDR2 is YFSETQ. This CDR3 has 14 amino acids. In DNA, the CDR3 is TGCGCCAGCAGCGTATCTTCGGGTGCAGATACGCAGTATTTT. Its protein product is CASSVSSGADTQYF.

CDR3 loop: CASSESVTTYEQYF. The CDR3 coding sequence is TGTGCCAGCTCAGAAAGCGTCACAACCTACGAGCAGTACTTC. The chain couples TRBV18 to TRBJ2-7; D is ambiguous. Germline CDR1 is KGHSH and CDR2 is LQKENI. The CDR3 is 14 residues long. V was shortened by 5 bases and J by 2 bases, with 13 bases between the two germline ends.

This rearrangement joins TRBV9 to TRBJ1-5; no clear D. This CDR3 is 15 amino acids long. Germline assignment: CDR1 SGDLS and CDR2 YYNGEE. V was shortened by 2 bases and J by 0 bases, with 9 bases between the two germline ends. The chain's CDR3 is CASSVDPYSNQPQHF. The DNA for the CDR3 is TGTGCCAGCAGCGTCGACCCCTATAGCAATCAGCCCCAGCATTTT.

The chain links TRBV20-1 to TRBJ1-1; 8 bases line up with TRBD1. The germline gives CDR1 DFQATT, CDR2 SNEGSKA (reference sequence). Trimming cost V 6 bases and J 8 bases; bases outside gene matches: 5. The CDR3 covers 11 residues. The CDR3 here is CSAPTGVEAFF. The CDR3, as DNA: TGCAGTGCCCCGACAGGGGTAGAAGCTTTCTTT.

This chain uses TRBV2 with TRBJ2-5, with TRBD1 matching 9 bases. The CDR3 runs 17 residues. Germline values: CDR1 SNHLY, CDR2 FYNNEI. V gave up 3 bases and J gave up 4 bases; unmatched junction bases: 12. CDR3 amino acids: CASSDVRDRVVGETQYF. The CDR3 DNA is TGTGCCAGCAGTGATGTTAGGGACAGGGTCGTAGGAGAGACCCAGTACTTC.

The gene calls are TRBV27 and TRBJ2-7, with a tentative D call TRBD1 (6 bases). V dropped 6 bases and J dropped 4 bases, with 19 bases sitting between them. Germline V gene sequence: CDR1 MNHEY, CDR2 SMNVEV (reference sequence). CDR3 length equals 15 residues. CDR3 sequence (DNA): TGTGCCAGCAGATACTACAGGGCTTCCGTATACGAGCAGTACTTC. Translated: CASRYYRASVYEQYF.

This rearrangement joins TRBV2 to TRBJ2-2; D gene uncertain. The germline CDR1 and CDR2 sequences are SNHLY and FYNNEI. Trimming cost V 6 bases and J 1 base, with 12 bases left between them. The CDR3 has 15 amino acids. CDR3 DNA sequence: TGTGCCAGCAGAAGGGAATCTGGGAACACCGGGGAGCTGTTTTTT. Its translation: CASRRESGNTGELFF.

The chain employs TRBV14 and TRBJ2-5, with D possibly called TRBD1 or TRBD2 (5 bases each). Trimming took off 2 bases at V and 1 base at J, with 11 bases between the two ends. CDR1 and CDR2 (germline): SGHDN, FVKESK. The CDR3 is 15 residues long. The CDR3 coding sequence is TGTGCCAGCAGCCAACCGGGACCATTCCAAGAGACCCAGTACTTC. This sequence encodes CASSQPGPFQETQYF.